The present T cell receptor beta chain was sequenced within a study of graft-versus-host responses after intestinal transplantation. Study in general: Each recipient received anti-thymocyte globulin induction, then tacrolimus and steroids for around three years. The study, taken as a whole, reports: GvH clones appeared in recipient marrow, some first in ileum or blood. Clonal ratios of graft-versus-host to host-versus-graft in allografts were high for patients exhibiting graft-donor T cell macrochimerism.

There are 14 residues in the CDR3. Per germline, CDR1 MNHEY and CDR2 SVGAGI. The V and J ends lost 5 bases and 0 bases, in that order; junction bases with no gene match: 2. Produced via immunoSEQ multiplex PCR; TCRdb's table is partial and in-frame only. In the table there are roughly 97,000 clones, around 90% of which are singletons. Comments on this clone: Its antigen is unknown.

Specimen: PBMCs, collected approximately 420 days after intestinal transplant. The clonotype was recovered from a human patient who received an intestinal transplant, so some T cells may come from the graft donor. The chain recombines TRBV6-5 with TRBJ2-7, with 9 bases lining up with TRBD2. The CDR3 is CASSSGGYSYEQYF. CDR3 in DNA: TGTGCCAGCAGTAGCGGGGGGTACTCCTACGAGCAGTACTTC.